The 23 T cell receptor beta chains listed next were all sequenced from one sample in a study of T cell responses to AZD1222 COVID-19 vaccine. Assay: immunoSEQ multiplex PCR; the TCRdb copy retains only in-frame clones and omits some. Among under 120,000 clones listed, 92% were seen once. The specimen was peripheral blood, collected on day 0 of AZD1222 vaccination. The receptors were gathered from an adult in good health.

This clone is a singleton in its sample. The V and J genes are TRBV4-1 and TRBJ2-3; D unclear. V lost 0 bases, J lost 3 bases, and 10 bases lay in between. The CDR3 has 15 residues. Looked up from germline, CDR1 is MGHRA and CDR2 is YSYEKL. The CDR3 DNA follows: TGCGCCAGCAGCCAAGAATCGACTCGTACAGATACGCAGTATTTT. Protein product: CASSQESTRTDTQYF.

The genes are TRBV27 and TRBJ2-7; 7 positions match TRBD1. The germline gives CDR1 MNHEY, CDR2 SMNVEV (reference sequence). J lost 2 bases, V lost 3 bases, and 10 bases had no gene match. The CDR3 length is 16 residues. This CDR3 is CASSFKPQGVAYEQYF. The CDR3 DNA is TGTGCCAGCAGTTTTAAACCCCAGGGGGTGGCCTACGAGCAGTACTTC.

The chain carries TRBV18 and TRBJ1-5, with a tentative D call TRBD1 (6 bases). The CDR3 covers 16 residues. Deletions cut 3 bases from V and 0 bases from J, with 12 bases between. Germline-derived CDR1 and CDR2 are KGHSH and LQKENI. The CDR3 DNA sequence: TGTGCCAGCTCACCTCAGGGACAAGATAGCAATCAGCCCCAGCATTTT. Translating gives CASSPQGQDSNQPQHF. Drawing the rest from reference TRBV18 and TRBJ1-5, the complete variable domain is NAGVMQNPRHLVRRRGQEARLRCSPMKGHSHVYWYRQLPEEGLKFMVYLQKENIIDESGMPKERFSAEFPKEGPSILRIQQVVRGDSAAYFCASSPQGQDSNQPQHFGDGTRLSIL.

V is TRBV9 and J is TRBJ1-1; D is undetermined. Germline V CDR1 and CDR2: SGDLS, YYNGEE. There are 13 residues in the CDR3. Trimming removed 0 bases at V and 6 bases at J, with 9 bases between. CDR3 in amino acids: CASSVVESAEAFF. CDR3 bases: TGTGCCAGCAGCGTAGTAGAGAGCGCTGAAGCTTTCTTT.

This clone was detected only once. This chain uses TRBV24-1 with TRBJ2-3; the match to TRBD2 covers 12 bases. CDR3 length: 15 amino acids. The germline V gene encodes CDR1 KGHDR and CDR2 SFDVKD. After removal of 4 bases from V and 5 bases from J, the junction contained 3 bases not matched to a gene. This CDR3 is CATSDPTSGGDTQYF. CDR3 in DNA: TGTGCCACCAGTGACCCGACTAGCGGGGGAGATACGCAGTATTTT.

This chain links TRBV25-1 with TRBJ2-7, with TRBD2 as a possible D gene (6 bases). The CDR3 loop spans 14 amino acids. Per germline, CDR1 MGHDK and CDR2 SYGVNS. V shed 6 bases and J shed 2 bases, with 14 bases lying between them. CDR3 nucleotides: TGTGCCAGCAGCTGGACGACGGGGGCCTACGAGCAGTACTTC. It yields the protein CASSWTTGAYEQYF.

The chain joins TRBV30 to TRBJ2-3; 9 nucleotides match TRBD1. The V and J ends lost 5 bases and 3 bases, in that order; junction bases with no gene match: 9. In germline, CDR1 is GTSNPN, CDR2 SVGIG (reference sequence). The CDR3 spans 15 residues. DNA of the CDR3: TGTGCCTGGGTAGGTTTTGGACAGGGGACAGATACGCAGTATTTT. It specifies CAWVGFGQGTDTQYF.

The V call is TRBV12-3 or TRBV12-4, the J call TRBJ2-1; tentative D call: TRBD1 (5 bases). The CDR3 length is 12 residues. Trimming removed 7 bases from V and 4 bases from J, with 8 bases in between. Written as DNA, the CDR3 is TGTGCCAGCACCCGACAGTACAATGAGCAGTTCTTC. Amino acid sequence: CASTRQYNEQFF.

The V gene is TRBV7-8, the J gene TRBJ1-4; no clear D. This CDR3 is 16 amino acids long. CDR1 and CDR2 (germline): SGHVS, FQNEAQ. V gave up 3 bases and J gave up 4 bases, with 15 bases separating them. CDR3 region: CASSFGPPRRNEKLFF. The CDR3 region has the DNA TGTGCCAGCAGCTTCGGACCTCCTAGGCGTAATGAAAAACTGTTTTTT.

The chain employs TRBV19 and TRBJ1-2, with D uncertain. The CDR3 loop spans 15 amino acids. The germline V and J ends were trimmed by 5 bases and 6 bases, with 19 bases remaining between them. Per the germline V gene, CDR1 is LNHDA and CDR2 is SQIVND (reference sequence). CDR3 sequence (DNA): TGTGCCAGTAGTCCCCCACCGGGATCCCCGAATGGCTACACCTTC. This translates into CASSPPPGSPNGYTF.

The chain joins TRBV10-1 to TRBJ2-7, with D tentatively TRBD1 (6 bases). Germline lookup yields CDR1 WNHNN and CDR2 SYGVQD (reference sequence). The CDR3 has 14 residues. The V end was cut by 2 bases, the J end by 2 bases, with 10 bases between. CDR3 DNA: TGCGCCAGCAGTGAGAACGGGGACACCTACGAGCAGTACTTC. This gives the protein CASSENGDTYEQYF.

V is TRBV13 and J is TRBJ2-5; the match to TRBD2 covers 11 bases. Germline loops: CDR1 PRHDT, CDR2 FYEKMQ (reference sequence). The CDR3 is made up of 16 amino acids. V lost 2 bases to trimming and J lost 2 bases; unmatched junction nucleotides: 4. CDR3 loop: CASSLMVAGGQETQYF. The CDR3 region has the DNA TGTGCCAGCAGCTTAATGGTAGCGGGGGGGCAAGAGACCCAGTACTTC.

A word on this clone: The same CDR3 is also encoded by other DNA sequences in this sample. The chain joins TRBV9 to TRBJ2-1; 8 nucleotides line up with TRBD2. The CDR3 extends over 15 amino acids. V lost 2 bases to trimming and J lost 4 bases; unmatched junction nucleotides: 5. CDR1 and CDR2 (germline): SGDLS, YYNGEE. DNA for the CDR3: TGTGCCAGCAGCGTGAGCGGGGGCCCTTACAATGAGCAGTTCTTC. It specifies CASSVSGGPYNEQFF.

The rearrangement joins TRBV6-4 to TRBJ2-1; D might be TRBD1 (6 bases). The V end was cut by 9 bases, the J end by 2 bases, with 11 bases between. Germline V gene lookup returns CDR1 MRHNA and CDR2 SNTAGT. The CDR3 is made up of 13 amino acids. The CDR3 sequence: CARNQGTYNEQFF. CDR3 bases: TGTGCCAGAAACCAGGGGACCTACAATGAGCAGTTCTTC.

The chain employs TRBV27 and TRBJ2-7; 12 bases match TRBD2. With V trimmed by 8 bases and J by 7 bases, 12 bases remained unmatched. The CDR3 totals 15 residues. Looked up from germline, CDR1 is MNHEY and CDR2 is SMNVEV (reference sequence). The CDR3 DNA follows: TGTGCCAGCGGACAGACTAGCGGGAGTTTACGGGAGCAGTACTTC. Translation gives CASGQTSGSLREQYF.

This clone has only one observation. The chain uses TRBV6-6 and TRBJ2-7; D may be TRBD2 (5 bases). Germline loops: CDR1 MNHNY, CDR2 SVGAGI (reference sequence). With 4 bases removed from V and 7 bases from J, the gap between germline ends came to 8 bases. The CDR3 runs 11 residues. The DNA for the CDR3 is TGTGCCAGCAGTTTGAGCGGAGAGCAGTACTTC. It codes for CASSLSGEQYF.

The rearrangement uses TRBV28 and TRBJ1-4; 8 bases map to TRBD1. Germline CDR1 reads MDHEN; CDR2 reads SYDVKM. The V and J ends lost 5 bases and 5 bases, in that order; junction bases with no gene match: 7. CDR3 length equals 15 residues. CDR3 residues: CASSIPQGANEKLFF. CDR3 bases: TGTGCCAGCAGTATCCCTCAGGGGGCGAATGAAAAACTGTTTTTT.

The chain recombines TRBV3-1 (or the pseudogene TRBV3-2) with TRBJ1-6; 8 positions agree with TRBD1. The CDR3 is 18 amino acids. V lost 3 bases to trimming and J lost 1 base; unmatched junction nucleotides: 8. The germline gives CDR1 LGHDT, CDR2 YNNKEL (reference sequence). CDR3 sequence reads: CASSHRGRGLSYNSPLHF. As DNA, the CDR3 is TGTGCCAGCAGCCATAGGGGCAGGGGGCTGTCCTATAATTCACCCCTCCACTTT.

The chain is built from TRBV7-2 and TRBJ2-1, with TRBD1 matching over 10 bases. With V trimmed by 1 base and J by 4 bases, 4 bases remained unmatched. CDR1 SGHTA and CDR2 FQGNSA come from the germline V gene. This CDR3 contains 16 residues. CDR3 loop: CASSLVAGQGYNEQFF. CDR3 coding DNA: TGTGCCAGCAGCTTAGTTGCGGGACAGGGGTACAATGAGCAGTTCTTC.

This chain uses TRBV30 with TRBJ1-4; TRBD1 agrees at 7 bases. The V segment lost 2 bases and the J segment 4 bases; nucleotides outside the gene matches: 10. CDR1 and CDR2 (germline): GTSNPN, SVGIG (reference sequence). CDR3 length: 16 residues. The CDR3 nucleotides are TGTGCCTGGAGTATCTCGGCAGGGGGATTTAATGAAAAACTGTTTTTT. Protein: CAWSISAGGFNEKLFF.

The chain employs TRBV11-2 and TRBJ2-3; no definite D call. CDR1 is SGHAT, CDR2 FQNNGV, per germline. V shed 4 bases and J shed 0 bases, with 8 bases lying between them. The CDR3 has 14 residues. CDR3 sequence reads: CASSYLESTDTQYF. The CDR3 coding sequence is TGTGCCAGCAGCTACCTAGAGAGCACAGATACGCAGTATTTT.

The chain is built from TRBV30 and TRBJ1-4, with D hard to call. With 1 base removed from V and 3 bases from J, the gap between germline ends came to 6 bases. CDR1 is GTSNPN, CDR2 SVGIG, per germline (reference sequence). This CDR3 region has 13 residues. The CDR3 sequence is CAWSDSANEKLFF. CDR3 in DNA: TGTGCCTGGAGTGACTCAGCTAATGAAAAACTGTTTTTT.

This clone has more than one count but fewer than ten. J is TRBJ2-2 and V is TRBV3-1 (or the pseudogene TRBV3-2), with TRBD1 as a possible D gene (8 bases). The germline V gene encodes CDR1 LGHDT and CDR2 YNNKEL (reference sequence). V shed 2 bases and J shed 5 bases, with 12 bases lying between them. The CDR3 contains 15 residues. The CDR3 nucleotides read TGTGCCAGCAGCCAAAACAGGGGGGGGACCGGGGAGCTGTTTTTT. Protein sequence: CASSQNRGGTGELFF.